This passage covers 22 T cell receptor beta chains from one sample sequenced in a study of blood T cell repertoires in COVID-19. Sequencing used immunoSEQ multiplex PCR; TCRdb keeps in-frame clones, though not all of them. This table has 40,000 to 60,000 clones, around 68% appearing once. The sequencing input was peripheral blood. The origin of the receptors is a woman in her seventies with acute or convalescent COVID-19.

The chain joins TRBV12-3 or TRBV12-4 to TRBJ1-2; D may be TRBD1 (6 bases). The ends were cut back, 3 bases at V and 8 bases at J, with 13 bases in the middle. The CDR3 is 13 residues long. The CDR3 here is CASSFPGRGGYTF. The CDR3 region has the DNA TGTGCCAGCAGTTTCCCGGGAAGGGGGGGCTACACCTTC.

The J gene is TRBJ1-2, the V gene TRBV28; D is unresolved. Trimming stripped 5 bases from V and 13 bases from J, with 26 bases between. Germline V gives CDR1 MDHEN, CDR2 SYDVKM. The CDR3 has 15 residues. The CDR3 sequence: CASSTTGRSSRSGTF. The DNA of the CDR3 is TGTGCCAGCAGTACTACCGGCCGGTCCTCAAGGTCTGGCACCTTC.

This sequence joins TRBV10-3 and TRBJ2-5; 11 bases agree with TRBD2. The length of the CDR3 is 14 residues. CDR1 is ENHRY, CDR2 SYGVKD, per germline. The J segment lost 2 bases and the V segment lost 6 bases, leaving 2 bases of the junction unmatched. CDR3 loop: CAIRSSGGQETQYF. CDR3 nucleotide sequence: TGTGCCATCAGATCTAGCGGGGGGCAAGAGACCCAGTACTTC.

The sample holds a few counts of this clone. V and J are TRBV29-1 and TRBJ1-1; tentative D call: TRBD1 (5 bases). Trimming removed 5 bases at V and 1 base at J, with 14 bases between. The CDR3 is 14 amino acids. Per the germline V gene, CDR1 is SQVTM and CDR2 is ANQGSEA. The CDR3 here is CSVLGRQGNTEAFF. CDR3 nucleotides: TGCAGCGTTCTTGGGAGGCAGGGGAACACTGAAGCTTTCTTT.

This clone occurred once. CDR3 region: CASSQSTGTPNYGYTF. CDR3 DNA sequence: TGTGCCAGTAGCCAATCTACCGGGACACCTAACTATGGCTACACCTTC. The rearrangement joins TRBV19 to TRBJ1-2; TRBD1 might be the D (6 bases). Trimming pared 6 bases from V and 0 bases from J, leaving 17 bases between. This CDR3 has 16 residues. Germline lookup yields CDR1 LNHDA and CDR2 SQIVND (reference sequence). Filled out from reference TRBV19 and TRBJ1-2, the complete variable domain reads DGGITQSPKYLFRKEGQNVTLSCEQNLNHDAMYWYRQDPGQGLRLIYYSQIVNDFQKGDIAEGYSVSREKKESFPLTVTSAQKNPTAFYLCASSQSTGTPNYGYTFGSGTRLTVV.

The chain couples TRBV10-3 to TRBJ1-3, with D perhaps TRBD1 (5 bases). This CDR3 is 18 amino acids long. Trimming removed 4 bases from V and 2 bases from J, with 21 bases in between. Germline assignment: CDR1 ENHRY and CDR2 SYGVKD. The CDR3 spells CAISGGWQGNLPGNTIYF. Written as DNA, the CDR3 is TGTGCCATCAGTGGAGGTTGGCAGGGAAATCTTCCTGGAAACACCATATATTTT.

This rearrangement joins TRBV7-9 to TRBJ1-1, with TRBD1 matching over 7 bases. Losses at the gene ends were 7 bases for V and 2 bases for J; bases not matched to a gene: 10. The CDR3 sequence is 15 residues long. Germline assignment: CDR1 SEHNR and CDR2 FQNEAQ (reference sequence). CDR3 nucleotides: TGTGCCAGCATCCCGGACAGGCTTCGCAACACTGAAGCTTTCTTT. Translated: CASIPDRLRNTEAFF.

The chain is built from TRBV4-1 and TRBJ2-1, with TRBD1 as a possible D gene (5 bases). The ends were cut back, 5 bases at V and 10 bases at J, with 9 bases in the middle. Per the germline V gene, CDR1 is MGHRA and CDR2 is YSYEKL. This CDR3 is built from 11 residues. The CDR3 sequence is CASSAYREQFF. In nucleotides, the CDR3 is TGCGCCAGCAGCGCATACAGGGAGCAGTTCTTC.

This clone was observed a single time. V is TRBV14 and J is TRBJ2-2, with a tentative D call TRBD2 (6 bases). Trimming shortened V by 8 bases and J by 5 bases, and 12 bases separated the two germline ends. The CDR3 has 13 amino acids. Germline CDR1 and CDR2: SGHDN and FVKESK. The CDR3 DNA sequence: TGTGCCAGCGGAGTGGGACTTACCGGGGAGCTGTTTTTT. It encodes CASGVGLTGELFF.

This clone has more than one count but fewer than ten. The chain carries TRBV7-9 and TRBJ1-2, with D possibly being TRBD1 (5 bases). CDR1 SEHNR and CDR2 FQNEAQ come from the germline V gene (reference sequence). V was shortened by 1 base and J by 8 bases, with 11 bases between the two germline ends. The CDR3 consists of 13 residues. The CDR3 DNA is TGTGCCAGCAGCTTAGGGGCAGGGAAGGGCTACACCTTC. It encodes CASSLGAGKGYTF.

This clone is medium-sized in the sample. This chain connects TRBV5-6 to TRBJ1-1, with 9 bases fitting TRBD1. From germline, CDR1 is SGHDT and CDR2 YYEEEE. The CDR3 consists of 14 residues. V dropped 2 bases and J dropped 3; count of bases not matched to a gene: 2. CDR3 in DNA: TGTGCCAGCAGCTTAACAGGGGGCCACACTGAAGCTTTCTTT. This codes for CASSLTGGHTEAFF. Supplemented by reference TRBV5-6 and TRBJ1-1, the full variable domain reads DAGVTQSPTHLIKTRGQQVTLRCSPKSGHDTVSWYQQALGQGPQFIFQYYEEEERQRGNFPDRFSGHQFPNYSSELNVNALLLGDSALYLCASSLTGGHTEAFFGQGTRLTVV.

V and J are TRBV7-2 and TRBJ2-1; D unresolved. CDR3 length equals 13 residues. Between the trimmed V and J ends, which lost 2 bases and 5 bases, there was a span of 7 bases. From germline, CDR1 is SGHTA and CDR2 FQGNSA. This chain's CDR3 is CASSLLRNNEQFF. CDR3 coding DNA: TGTGCCAGCAGCTTATTGAGGAACAATGAGCAGTTCTTC.

In its sample, this clone was seen once. The junction departs from the called germline gene at one end, perhaps through a read error. The gene calls are TRBV11-2 and TRBJ1-2; D is ambiguous. Germline V gives CDR1 SGHAT, CDR2 FQNNGV. The CDR3 extends over 15 amino acids. CDR3 DNA: TGTGCCAGCAACTTAGCGCAGGCACCCTACTATGGCTACACCTTC. Its protein is CASNLAQAPYYGYTF.

V and J are TRBV6-6 and TRBJ2-3; 7 nucleotides align to TRBD1. The CDR3 has 14 amino acids. J lost 2 bases, V lost 2 bases, and 1 base had no gene match. Germline CDR1 reads MNHNY; CDR2 reads SVGAGI (reference sequence). The CDR3 DNA follows: TGTGCCAGCAGTTACGGGACAGACACAGATACGCAGTATTTT. It codes for CASSYGTDTDTQYF.

Only one count was recorded for this clone. The V gene is TRBV12-3 or TRBV12-4, the J gene TRBJ2-4; 7 positions match TRBD1. V lost 5 bases to trimming and J lost 7 bases; unmatched junction nucleotides: 2. CDR3 length: 12 residues. The CDR3: CASSTGDNIQYF. The CDR3 DNA follows: TGTGCCAGCAGTACAGGGGATAACATTCAGTACTTC.

The genes are TRBV4-1 and TRBJ2-1; the match to TRBD2 covers 8 bases. Germline V gene data show CDR1 as MGHRA and CDR2 as YSYEKL. The length of the CDR3 is 16 residues. The J segment lost 7 bases and the V segment lost 0 bases, leaving 8 bases of the junction unmatched. This chain's CDR3 is CASSQDHGGGLNEQFF. The CDR3, as DNA: TGCGCCAGCAGCCAAGATCACGGGGGGGGCTTGAATGAGCAGTTCTTC.

The chain is built from TRBV6-5 and TRBJ2-5; no firm D call. The V end was cut by 11 bases, the J end by 5 bases, with 12 bases between. This CDR3 has 11 residues. Germline loops: CDR1 MNHEY, CDR2 SVGAGI. The CDR3: CACRLTETQYF. The CDR3 DNA sequence: TGTGCCTGCCGATTGACTGAGACCCAGTACTTC.

This rearrangement joins TRBV6-6 to TRBJ1-4; 7 nucleotides align to TRBD1. The V gene end was trimmed by 1 base and the J gene end by 5 bases; junction bases not matched to a gene: 4. CDR3 size: 15 residues. CDR1 is MNHNY, CDR2 SVGAGI, per germline (reference sequence). The CDR3 is CASSYYDRENEKLFF. CDR3 DNA sequence: TGTGCCAGCAGTTACTACGACAGGGAGAATGAAAAACTGTTTTTT.

This clone was recorded a few times. The chain links TRBV14 to TRBJ1-6; a possible D gene is TRBD1 (6 bases). The germline V gene has CDR1 SGHDN and CDR2 FVKESK. The CDR3 has 14 amino acids. With 2 bases removed from V and 9 bases from J, the gap between germline ends came to 11 bases. The DNA of the CDR3 is TGTGCCAGCAGCCAAACAGGGAGGGGTTCACCCCTCCACTTT. Protein: CASSQTGRGSPLHF.

The chain employs TRBV19 and TRBJ2-7; TRBD2 agrees at 14 bases. This CDR3 is 16 amino acids long. The trim removed 5 bases at V and 4 bases at J, leaving 7 bases unmatched. Germline V lookup: CDR1 LNHDA, CDR2 SQIVND (reference sequence). CDR3 nucleotide sequence: TGTGCCAGTAGTCCGGGACTAGCGGGAGTAATGTACGAGCAGTACTTC. It specifies CASSPGLAGVMYEQYF.

J is TRBJ2-5 and V is TRBV28; D call uncertain. The CDR3 extends over 12 amino acids. Per germline, CDR1 MDHEN and CDR2 SYDVKM. V lost 4 bases to trimming and J lost 4 bases, with 7 bases between them. The CDR3 reads CASSSFLETQYF. For the CDR3, the DNA is TGTGCCAGCAGTTCCTTTTTAGAGACCCAGTACTTC. The full variable domain, its missing parts supplied by reference TRBV28 and TRBJ2-5, is DVKVTQSSRYLVKRTGEKVFLECVQDMDHENMFWYRQDPGLGLRLIYFSYDVKMKEKGDIPEGYSVSREKKERFSLILESASTNQTSMYLCASSSFLETQYFGPGTRLLVL.

This clone was detected only once. The V and J genes are TRBV7-9 and TRBJ2-5; perhaps TRBD1 as D (5 bases). The V end lost 1 base, the J end lost 1 base, and 10 bases lay between the germline ends. This CDR3 spans 15 amino acids. The germline V gene has CDR1 SEHNR and CDR2 FQNEAQ (reference sequence). CDR3 loop: CASSLGTRTQETQYF. The CDR3 nucleotides are TGTGCCAGCAGCTTAGGGACACGAACCCAAGAGACCCAGTACTTC. Filled out from reference TRBV7-9 and TRBJ2-5, the complete variable domain reads DTGVSQNPRHKITKRGQNVTFRCDPISEHNRLYWYRQTLGQGPEFLTYFQNEAQLEKSRLLSDRFSAERPKGSFSTLEIQRTEQGDSAMYLCASSLGTRTQETQYFGPGTRLLVL.